One sample yielded the 16 T cell receptor beta chains listed below, sequenced in a study of T cells in Graves' hyperthyroidism and ophthalmopathy (dated by TCRdb to between 2017 and 2020). Receptors were amplified or captured by multiplex PCR. The listed sequencing device is Illumina HiSeq 2000. TCR beta CDR3 regions were amplified from RNA transcripts. The TCR CDR3 was subjected to a first round of RT-PCR using the HTBI primer set and the Qiagen OneStep RT-PCR kit. Through fastp at Q25 and MiXCR, TCRdb rebuilt clones from the public reads, retaining in-frame beta chains. A single entry per CDR3 protein holds the most common genes and DNA from its merged rows. This sample comprises some 600,000 distinct CDR3 sequences, roughly 50% of them detected only once. Approximately 8.2% of the sample is taken by the ten largest. Sequenced sample: peripheral blood or thyroid tissue (not recorded which). These receptors were taken from a woman between 18 and 29 years old with Graves' hyperthyroidism. Donor details come from another sample of the same person, matched by shared clones.

V usage is TRBV25-1 and J usage is TRBJ1-2; D is possibly TRBD1 (5 bases). Trimming left V 8 bases short and J 3 bases short, with 19 bases between. The CDR3 contains 15 residues. Germline V gives CDR1 MGHDK, CDR2 SYGVNS. In nucleotides, the CDR3 is TGTGCCAGCTCACCGGGGGAGGGATTCCACTATGGCTACACCTTC. Residues: CASSPGEGFHYGYTF.

The chain employs TRBV4-1 and TRBJ2-5; possibly TRBD2 for D (6 bases). The CDR3 has 13 amino acids. CDR1 and CDR2 from the germline V gene are MGHRA and YSYEKL. V was clipped by 3 bases and J by 4 bases, with 9 bases between them. The CDR3 here is CASSQEGGETQYF. CDR3 DNA sequence: TGCGCCAGCAGCCAGGAGGGCGGAGAGACCCAGTACTTC.

This clonotype was counted many times. V is TRBV7-6 and J is TRBJ2-2; D not certain. Germline CDR1 SGHVS, CDR2 FNYEAQ. CDR3 size: 14 residues. Trimming took off 5 bases at V and 4 bases at J, with 11 bases between the two ends. CDR3 sequence reads: CASSTSLATGELFF. Here the CDR3 DNA reads TGTGCCAGCAGCACCTCCCTCGCCACCGGGGAGCTGTTTTTT. Combining the CDR3 with reference TRBV7-6 and TRBJ2-2 gives the whole variable domain GAGVSQSPRYKVTKRGQDVALRCDPISGHVSLYWYRQALGQGPEFLTYFNYEAQQDKSGLPNDRFSAERPEGSISTLTIQRTEQRDSAMYRCASSTSLATGELFFGEGSRLTVL.

This clonotype came up a few times. The chain links TRBV20-1 to TRBJ1-2; no clear D. The CDR3 covers 15 residues. Per germline, CDR1 DFQATT and CDR2 SNEGSKA (reference sequence). The germline V and J ends were trimmed by 3 bases and 2 bases, with 16 bases remaining between them. The CDR3 DNA follows: TGCAGTGCTAGCCCCGGTAGAACGCTAAACTATGGCTACACCTTC. Translating it yields CSASPGRTLNYGYTF.

The chain joins TRBV7-9 to TRBJ2-5; D is possibly TRBD1 (6 bases). This CDR3 comprises 16 residues. In germline, CDR1 is SEHNR, CDR2 FQNEAQ (reference sequence). Trimming took 5 bases from V and 2 from J, leaving 18 bases between them. Written as DNA, the CDR3 is TGTGCCAGCAGCAACGCGCAGGCAGGGGATCAAGAGACCCAGTACTTC. Translating it yields CASSNAQAGDQETQYF.

This chain connects TRBV5-2 to TRBJ2-7; the table's D call, TRBD2, was not checked against the DNA. TRBV5-2 is shown as a pseudogene. The CDR3 totals 12 residues. The CDR3 DNA follows: TGTGCCAGCAAAATAGCGGGAGACGTGCAGTACTTC. Amino acids: CASKIAGDVQYF.

This clonotype was found a few times. V usage is TRBV5-1 and J usage is TRBJ2-7, with 11 bases that match TRBD2. Germline CDR1 SGHRS, CDR2 YFSETQ. The CDR3 is 13 amino acids. The trim removed 4 bases at V and 5 bases at J, leaving 2 bases unmatched. The CDR3 loop reads CASSLAGGDEQYF. In DNA form, the CDR3 reads TGCGCCAGCAGCCTAGCGGGAGGAGACGAGCAGTACTTC. The variable domain in full, completed from reference TRBV5-1 and TRBJ2-7, reads KAGVTQTPRYLIKTRGQQVTLSCSPISGHRSVSWYQQTPGQGLQFLFEYFSETQRNKGNFPGRFSGRQFSNSRSEMNVSTLELGDSALYLCASSLAGGDEQYFGPGTRLTVT.

This clonotype was detected only a few times. The V and J genes are TRBV20-1 and TRBJ1-2; possibly TRBD1 for D (5 bases). CDR1 DFQATT and CDR2 SNEGSKA come from the germline V gene (reference sequence). Trimming removed 6 bases at V and 7 bases at J, with 12 bases between. There are 11 residues in the CDR3. The CDR3 here is CSARPGPGYTF. The CDR3 DNA follows: TGCAGTGCGAGACCGGGGCCTGGCTACACCTTC.

Remarks on this clonotype: The junction shows a germline mismatch at one end, possibly a read error. V usage is TRBV7-9 and J usage is TRBJ1-2; D is uncertain. There are 13 residues in the CDR3. CDR1 SEHNR and CDR2 FQNEAQ come from the germline V gene (reference sequence). This chain's CDR3 is CASSLNENYGYTF. The CDR3 DNA reads as TGTGCCAGCAGCTTGAACGAGAACTATGGGTACACCTTC. The whole variable domain, filled in from reference TRBV7-9 and TRBJ1-2, reads DTGVSQNPRHKITKRGQNVTFRCDPISEHNRLYWYRQTLGQGPEFLTYFQNEAQLEKSRLLSDRFSAERPKGSFSTLEIQRTEQGDSAMYLCASSLNENYGYTFGSGTRLTVV.

This clonotype was counted at least ten times. The V call is TRBV7-3, the J call TRBJ1-3; no definite D call. V dropped 8 bases and J dropped 2 bases, with 16 bases sitting between them. The CDR3 loop spans 15 amino acids. Per germline, CDR1 SGHTA and CDR2 FQGTGA. The CDR3 loop is CASSPRAGPGNTIYF. The CDR3 DNA reads TGTGCCAGCTCACCTCGGGCAGGACCTGGAAACACCATATATTTT.

Concerning this clonotype: A much larger clonotype is one base distant, so this may be a read error. The chain recombines TRBV10-2 with TRBJ2-7, with TRBD2 matching over 8 bases. Germline CDR1 is WSHSY and CDR2 is SAAADI. CDR3 length: 13 amino acids. CDR3 bases: TGCGCCAGCAGTGACAGCGGGAGCTACCAGCAGTACTTC. This encodes CASSDSGSYQQYF.

This clonotype was found a few times. The CDR3 spells CASSYFPGGMNTEAFF. The CDR3 DNA is TGTGCCAGCAGTTACTTCCCCGGGGGCATGAACACTGAAGCTTTCTTT. The J gene is TRBJ1-1, the V gene TRBV6-6; D possibly corresponds to TRBD1 (6 bases). V was clipped by 1 base and J by 0 bases, with 12 bases between them. The germline V gene has CDR1 MNHNY and CDR2 SVGAGI (reference sequence). This CDR3 region has 16 residues.

The V and J genes are TRBV2 and TRBJ1-5; unclear D gene. The V gene lost 5 bases and the J gene lost 1 base, with 15 bases spanning the gap. The CDR3 loop spans 16 amino acids. Looked up from germline, CDR1 is SNHLY and CDR2 is FYNNEI. The CDR3 here is CASSYGLGFSNQPQHF. CDR3 coding DNA: TGTGCCAGCAGTTACGGGTTGGGTTTCAGCAATCAGCCCCAGCATTTT.

This chain uses TRBV29-1 with TRBJ2-5, with 8 bases that match TRBD1. Germline CDR1 reads SQVTM; CDR2 reads ANQGSEA. Unmatched junction bases numbered 5, after V lost 6 bases and J lost 5 bases. The CDR3 totals 12 residues. The CDR3 nucleotides read TGCAGCGTGGACAGGGATGGGGAGACCCAGTACTTC. Encoded protein: CSVDRDGETQYF. The full variable domain, its missing parts supplied by reference TRBV29-1 and TRBJ2-5, is SAVISQKPSRDICQRGTSLTIQCQVDSQVTMMFWYRQQPGQSLTLIATANQGSEATYESGFVIDKFPISRPNLTFSTLTVSNMSPEDSSIYLCSVDRDGETQYFGPGTRLLVL.

This clonotype was detected once. CDR3 sequence: CASSEALRTSGSSSYEQYF. The CDR3 DNA is TGTGCCAGCAGTGAAGCGCTTCGGACTAGCGGGTCGAGCTCCTACGAGCAGTACTTC. The V gene is TRBV2, the J gene TRBJ2-7; 11 nucleotides agree with TRBD2. V gave up 0 bases and J gave up 0 bases; unmatched junction bases: 10. The length of the CDR3 is 19 residues. The germline gives CDR1 SNHLY, CDR2 FYNNEI.

This clonotype was recorded many times. The V and J genes are TRBV29-1 and TRBJ1-1, with D possibly being TRBD1 (5 bases). V lost 7 bases and J 4 bases, leaving 13 bases between the germline ends. The germline V gene encodes CDR1 SQVTM and CDR2 ANQGSEA. This CDR3 has 12 residues. The chain's CDR3 is CSATRQPTEAFF. DNA of the CDR3: TGCAGCGCCACGCGACAGCCCACTGAAGCTTTCTTT.